These 18 T cell receptor beta chains came from one sample sequenced in a study of T cells in Graves' hyperthyroidism and ophthalmopathy. RNA transcripts served as the template for amplifying TCR beta CDR3 regions. Using the HTBI primer set, a first-round RT-PCR was run on the TCR CDR3. TCRdb re-called the multiplex PCR reads with MiXCR, one entry per CDR3 protein. The repertoire holds roughly 200,000 distinct CDR3 sequences, with around 17% as singletons. Sequenced sample: blood. The receptors were sampled from a man in his forties with Graves' hyperthyroidism.

V usage is TRBV2 and J usage is TRBJ1-4, with no clear D. V was trimmed by 5 bases and J by 0 bases, leaving 16 bases between them. Germline lookup yields CDR1 SNHLY and CDR2 FYNNEI. The CDR3 extends over 17 amino acids. CDR3: CASSPRPDIATNEKLFF. The CDR3 nucleotides read TGTGCCAGCAGTCCCCGACCAGACATTGCAACTAATGAAAAACTGTTTTTT.

The rearrangement links TRBV5-8 to TRBJ1-5, with D unresolved. The CDR3 extends over 16 amino acids. With 4 bases removed from V and 0 bases from J, the gap between germline ends came to 14 bases. CDR1 is SGHTS and CDR2 is YDEGEE in the germline V gene. DNA for the CDR3: TGTGCCAGCAGCACCAGACGGGTTAATAGCAATCAGCCCCAGCATTTT. As protein: CASSTRRVNSNQPQHF.

This clonotype was found many times. The rearrangement links TRBV5-8 to TRBJ1-2, with 9 nucleotides matching TRBD1. CDR1 SGHTS and CDR2 YDEGEE come from the germline V gene. CDR3 size: 15 residues. V gave up 3 bases and J gave up 3 bases; unmatched junction bases: 6. CDR3 DNA sequence: TGTGCCAGCAGCTCATATGACAGGGGGGACTATGGCTACACCTTC. Protein product: CASSSYDRGDYGYTF.

This clonotype was seen at least ten times. V gene TRBV12-3 or TRBV12-4 combines with J gene TRBJ2-7; possible D gene TRBD2, 6 bases. Trimming took off 5 bases at V and 6 bases at J, with 17 bases between the two ends. The CDR3 sequence is 14 residues long. CDR3 sequence: CASSATSVGGEQYF. As DNA, the CDR3 is TGTGCCAGCAGTGCCACGAGTGTCGGGGGCGAGCAGTACTTC.

This clonotype was picked up many times. The V gene is TRBV5-1, the J gene TRBJ2-7; 9 positions match TRBD1. This CDR3 has 14 amino acids. V lost 4 bases to trimming and J lost 7 bases; unmatched junction nucleotides: 9. Per the germline V gene, CDR1 is SGHRS and CDR2 is YFSETQ. In DNA form, the CDR3 reads TGCGCCAGCAGCGTTACCGGGACAGGGAGTGAGCAGTACTTC. This encodes CASSVTGTGSEQYF. The whole variable domain, filled in from reference TRBV5-1 and TRBJ2-7, reads KAGVTQTPRYLIKTRGQQVTLSCSPISGHRSVSWYQQTPGQGLQFLFEYFSETQRNKGNFPGRFSGRQFSNSRSEMNVSTLELGDSALYLCASSVTGTGSEQYFGPGTRLTVT.

As for this clonotype: A single base separates this from a much larger clone, so it may be a read error. V gene TRBV3-1 combines with J gene TRBJ1-3; D is ambiguous. The CDR3 totals 12 residues. V lost 11 bases and J lost 3, with 11 bases in between. The V gene's germline CDR1 is LGHDT and CDR2 YNNKEL (reference sequence). CDR3 in DNA: TGTGCCGGCCAGGCACGTGGAAACACCATATATTTT. Its translation is CAGQARGNTIYF.

This rearrangement joins TRBV5-1 to TRBJ1-5; TRBD1 agrees at 8 bases. This CDR3 contains 13 residues. V shed 4 bases and J 6 bases; nucleotides not matched to a gene: 3. Germline-derived CDR1 and CDR2 are SGHRS and YFSETQ. CDR3 sequence (DNA): TGCGCCAGCAGCCCGACAGGGGCTCAGCCCCAGCATTTT. This gives the protein CASSPTGAQPQHF. Looking up the rest from reference TRBV5-1 and TRBJ1-5 gives the full variable domain: KAGVTQTPRYLIKTRGQQVTLSCSPISGHRSVSWYQQTPGQGLQFLFEYFSETQRNKGNFPGRFSGRQFSNSRSEMNVSTLELGDSALYLCASSPTGAQPQHFGDGTRLSIL.

Only a few counts were recorded for this clonotype. The V call is TRBV12-3 or TRBV12-4, the J call TRBJ1-4; D is ambiguous. The V end was cut by 6 bases, the J end by 4 bases, with 15 bases between. The CDR3 spans 15 residues. For the CDR3, the DNA is TGTGCCAGCAGGACCGGAGGAGCCCATAATGAAAAACTGTTTTTT. It specifies CASRTGGAHNEKLFF.

There are a few counts of this clonotype. The chain recombines TRBV12-3 or TRBV12-4 with TRBJ2-1, with 9 bases aligning to TRBD1. CDR3 length equals 13 residues. V was pared by 6 bases and J by 8 bases, with 5 bases of the junction left unmatched. The CDR3 nucleotides are TGTGCCAGCAGCTCGGGACAGGGCGATGAGCAGTTCTTC. Translation: CASSSGQGDEQFF.

This clonotype was recorded many times. CDR3 sequence: CASSPPGNTGELFF. As DNA, the CDR3 is TGCGCCAGCAGTCCTCCAGGGAACACCGGGGAGCTGTTTTTT. The chain employs TRBV5-1 and TRBJ2-2, with D unclear. The CDR3 is 14 residues long. Germline V gene lookup returns CDR1 SGHRS and CDR2 YFSETQ. V lost 5 bases to trimming and J lost 1 base, with 9 bases between them.

This clonotype was picked up many times. This rearrangement joins TRBV11-2 to TRBJ1-1, with D perhaps matching TRBD1 (6 bases). The CDR3 has 13 amino acids. Germline CDR1 and CDR2: SGHAT and FQNNGV. Trimming removed 5 bases from V and 5 bases from J, with 12 bases in between. This chain's CDR3 is CASSPGQWTEAFF. In DNA form, the CDR3 reads TGTGCCAGCAGCCCCGGACAGTGGACTGAAGCTTTCTTT.

This chain connects TRBV3-1 to TRBJ2-7, with 13 bases that match TRBD2. CDR1 LGHDT and CDR2 YNNKEL come from the germline V gene (reference sequence). The CDR3 has 15 amino acids. Unmatched junction bases numbered 6, after V lost 7 bases and J lost 3 bases. This CDR3 is CASTLGTSGDYEQYF. Here the CDR3 DNA reads TGTGCCAGCACTCTCGGGACTAGCGGGGACTACGAGCAGTACTTC.

This clonotype has just a few counts. The V gene is TRBV15, the J gene TRBJ1-5; 8 bases are shared with TRBD1. Germline V gives CDR1 LNHNV, CDR2 YYDKDF (reference sequence). V shed 1 base, J shed 12 bases, and the junction held 8 bases outside the gene matches. The CDR3 length is 14 residues. The CDR3 coding sequence is TGTGCCACCAGCAGAGCAGGGGGCGGGGGAATCCAGCATTTT. Its translation: CATSRAGGGGIQHF.

This clonotype showed up just a few times. V usage is TRBV4-1 and J usage is TRBJ1-6, with 9 bases that match TRBD1. Trimming at V came to 2 bases and at J to 10 bases, leaving 6 bases not matched to a gene. CDR3 length: 15 amino acids. The germline gives CDR1 MGHRA, CDR2 YSYEKL. The chain's CDR3 is CASSQLGTGRSPLHF. DNA for the CDR3: TGCGCCAGCAGCCAACTCGGGACAGGGCGCTCACCCCTCCACTTT.

In its sample, this clonotype was seen many times. This chain links TRBV7-9 with TRBJ2-7; D may be TRBD2 (6 bases). Between the trimmed V and J ends, which lost 2 bases and 4 bases, there was a span of 9 bases. This CDR3 has 13 residues. Germline assignment: CDR1 SEHNR and CDR2 FQNEAQ (reference sequence). CDR3 bases: TGTGCCAGCAGCTTATCCGGGGGATACGAGCAGTACTTC. Translation: CASSLSGGYEQYF.

This chain connects TRBV7-9 to TRBJ2-5, with D tentatively TRBD2 (7 bases). V lost 3 bases and J lost 4, with 18 bases in between. There are 16 residues in the CDR3. CDR1 SEHNR and CDR2 FQNEAQ come from the germline V gene (reference sequence). This chain's CDR3 is CASSFSRGGAGETQYF. CDR3 nucleotide sequence: TGTGCCAGCAGCTTTTCTAGGGGGGGGGCTGGAGAGACCCAGTACTTC.

This clonotype appeared many times. The gene calls are TRBV20-1 and TRBJ2-1; TRBD1 agrees at 8 bases. The CDR3 is 13 residues long. Germline V gene lookup returns CDR1 DFQATT and CDR2 SNEGSKA (reference sequence). J lost 8 bases, V lost 5 bases, and 8 bases had no gene match. The CDR3 protein is CSAPRQGNDEQFF. The CDR3 nucleotides read TGCAGTGCTCCCCGACAGGGGAACGATGAGCAGTTCTTC.

This clonotype was seen repeatedly, ten times or more. The gene calls are TRBV2 and TRBJ1-3, with D perhaps TRBD1 (5 bases). Trimming stripped 5 bases from V and 0 bases from J, with 11 bases between. The CDR3 loop spans 15 amino acids. Germline V CDR1 and CDR2: SNHLY, FYNNEI. The CDR3 loop reads CASSRGGDSGNTIYF. CDR3 nucleotides: TGTGCCAGCAGTCGGGGGGGGGACTCTGGAAACACCATATATTTT.